A selection of T cell receptor beta chains follows, all from one sample in a study of blood T cell repertoires in COVID-19. The repertoire was sequenced with immunoSEQ multiplex PCR; TCRdb's copy has only in-frame clones and lacks some. The sample gives about 120,000 clones, approximately 90% of which show up once; approximately 8% is in the top ten. Sequenced sample: peripheral blood. The receptors derive from a man aged 45-65 years with acute or convalescent COVID-19. Both conserved end residues are part of each CDR3. Fields, in order: V gene, clone size, J gene, D gene, CDR3 length, CDR3 protein, CDR3 DNA. D genes are given only for firm matches. Clone size is stated in some rows and not others, as once, few, many or a class when expanded.

>TRBV11-2|NA|TRBJ1-3|NA|15
CASSRDSYQGNTIYF
TGTGCCAGCAGCCGCGATTCCTATCAGGGGAACACCATATATTTT
>TRBV4-3|NA|TRBJ1-5|TRBD1|17
CASSQGRGQGRNQPQHF
TGCGCCAGCAGCCAAGGCCGTGGACAGGGGCGCAATCAGCCCCAGCATTTT
>TRBV20-1|NA|TRBJ1-2|NA|11
CSATTGYGYTF
TGCAGTGCAACGACAGGCTATGGCTACACCTTC
>TRBV30|NA|TRBJ1-2|NA|13
CAWGDRRQRGYTF
TGTGCCTGGGGCGACAGGCGCCAACGAGGCTACACCTTC
>TRBV2|NA|TRBJ2-2|NA|13
CASRTENTGELFF
TGTGCCAGCAGGACAGAGAACACCGGGGAGCTGTTTTTT
>TRBV2|NA|TRBJ2-6|NA|13
CAREVEGANVLTF
TGTGCCAGGGAGGTGGAGGGGGCCAACGTCCTGACTTTC
>TRBV6-5|NA|TRBJ1-2|NA|13
CASRDKMDYGYTF
TGTGCCAGCAGGGACAAGATGGACTATGGCTACACCTTC
>TRBV10-2|NA|TRBJ1-6|NA|15
CASSAGPGKVAPLHF
TGCGCCAGCAGTGCTGGGCCAGGGAAGGTGGCACCCCTCCACTTT
>TRBV14|NA|TRBJ1-1|NA|14
CASSQDRGYTEAFF
TGTGCCAGCAGCCAAGACCGGGGGTACACTGAAGCTTTCTTT
>TRBV7-6|NA|TRBJ2-1|TRBD2|16
CASSFRKRESGYEQFF
TGTGCCAGCAGCTTTAGGAAGCGGGAGAGCGGCTATGAGCAGTTCTTC
>TRBV5-1|NA|TRBJ2-2|TRBD1|16
CASSPRQGANTGELFF
TGCGCCAGCAGCCCCCGACAGGGGGCGAACACCGGGGAGCTGTTTTTT
>TRBV12-3/TRBV12-4|NA|TRBJ1-1|TRBD1|11
CASRIQGAAFF
TGTGCCAGCAGGATTCAGGGGGCAGCTTTCTTT
>TRBV30|NA|TRBJ1-5|NA|13
CAWSVGGDQPQHF
TGTGCCTGGAGTGTGGGGGGGGATCAGCCCCAGCATTTT
>TRBV6-2/TRBV6-3|NA|TRBJ2-3|NA|14
CASSYGAVTDTQYF
TGTGCCAGCAGTTACGGGGCGGTCACAGATACGCAGTATTTT
>TRBV12-5|NA|TRBJ2-1|NA|16
CASGLGSGLSTGPPFF
TGTGCTAGTGGTTTGGGTTCGGGACTCTCTACGGGGCCGCCGTTCTTC
>TRBV19|few|TRBJ1-5|NA|15
CASSPGRTVNQPQHF
TGTGCCAGTAGTCCCGGACGGACTGTCAATCAGCCCCAGCATTTT
>TRBV7-9|NA|TRBJ1-1|NA|16
CASSFLRQGSKTEAFF
TGTGCCAGCAGCTTTCTAAGGCAGGGGTCAAAGACTGAAGCTTTCTTT
>TRBV14|NA|TRBJ2-5|TRBD2|16
CASSQGTSGSFETQYF
TGTGCCAGCAGCCAAGGAACTAGCGGGAGTTTCGAGACCCAGTACTTC
>TRBV19|NA|TRBJ1-1|NA|13
CASSRQENTEAFF
TGTGCCAGTAGTCGACAGGAGAACACTGAAGCTTTCTTT
>TRBV5-1|once|TRBJ1-1|NA|15
CASSSSLQGNTEAFF
TGCGCCAGCAGCTCCAGCCTACAGGGGAACACTGAAGCTTTCTTT
>TRBV6-5|NA|TRBJ1-3|NA|15
CASSYRGGSGNTIYF
TGTGCCAGCAGTTACCGGGGGGGGTCAGGAAACACCATATATTTT
>TRBV5-8|few|TRBJ2-7|NA|15
CASSLEGGKMGEQYF
TGTGCCAGCAGCTTGGAGGGCGGGAAGATGGGGGAGCAGTACTTC
>TRBV6-5|NA|TRBJ2-7|NA|16
CASSSPESWSSHEQYF
TGTGCCAGCAGTTCCCCTGAGTCCTGGAGTTCCCACGAGCAGTACTTC
>TRBV9|NA|TRBJ1-5|TRBD1|14
CASSEGQGRQPQHF
TGTGCCAGCAGCGAGGGACAGGGCAGGCAGCCCCAGCATTTT
>TRBV29-1|NA|TRBJ2-5|TRBD1|14
CSVEGQGLGETQYF
TGCAGCGTTGAGGGACAGGGGCTGGGAGAGACCCAGTACTTC
>TRBV5-4|NA|TRBJ2-3|TRBD2|16
CASSIDGLAGTDTQYF
TGTGCCAGCAGCATAGACGGACTAGCGGGCACAGATACGCAGTATTTT
>TRBV5-4|NA|TRBJ2-2|NA|14
CASSAISATGELFF
TGTGCCAGCAGCGCGATTTCCGCCACCGGGGAGCTGTTTTTT
>TRBV30|NA|TRBJ1-6|NA|12
CAWSVLSGLLHF
TGTGCCTGGAGTGTACTTTCTGGGCTCCTCCACTTT
>TRBV6-5|NA|TRBJ1-6|TRBD1|13
CASKRTGNSPLHF
TGTGCCAGCAAAAGGACAGGGAATTCACCCCTCCACTTT
>TRBV30|NA|TRBJ1-1|TRBD1|13
CACRDRALIEAFF
TGTGCCTGCCGGGACAGGGCCCTAATAGAAGCTTTCTTT
>TRBV3-1/TRBV3-2|NA|TRBJ2-4|NA|15
CASSPFLVAKNIQYF
TGTGCCAGCAGCCCCTTTCTCGTAGCCAAAAACATTCAGTACTTC
>TRBV19|NA|TRBJ1-2|TRBD1|12
CASSSGQAIYTF
TGTGCCAGTAGCTCCGGACAGGCCATCTACACCTTC
>TRBV7-8|once|TRBJ2-3|TRBD2|16
CASSSVAGGSTDTQYF
TGTGCCAGCAGCTCTGTAGCGGGAGGGAGCACAGATACGCAGTATTTT
>TRBV2|NA|TRBJ2-3|TRBD2|15
CASSAPIGGRDTQYF
TGTGCCAGCAGCGCCCCTATTGGCGGGAGGGATACGCAGTATTTT
>TRBV7-9|NA|TRBJ2-3|NA|14
CASQRGNGGDTQYF
TGTGCCAGCCAGCGAGGGAATGGAGGAGATACGCAGTATTTT
>TRBV6-5|NA|TRBJ1-1|TRBD1|14
CASSLTTGTGEAFF
TGTGCCAGCAGTTTGACGACCGGGACAGGCGAAGCTTTCTTT
>TRBV6-4|NA|TRBJ2-3|TRBD2|15
CASSDSGLATDTQYF
TGTGCCAGCAGTGACTCGGGACTAGCCACAGATACGCAGTATTTT
>TRBV11-3|NA|TRBJ1-6|TRBD1|15
CASRDRDRYNSPLHF
TGTGCCAGCAGAGACCGGGACAGATATAATTCACCCCTCCACTTT
>TRBV27|NA|TRBJ2-1|NA|15
CASSLPGLHENEQFF
TGTGCCAGCAGTCTCCCTGGACTTCATGAAAATGAGCAGTTCTTC
>TRBV7-9|NA|TRBJ1-4|NA|16
CASSLAGARTNEKLFF
TGTGCCAGCAGCTTAGCAGGGGCGCGGACTAATGAAAAACTGTTTTTT
>TRBV6-5|NA|TRBJ2-1|TRBD2|15
CASSPQLGGSHEQFF
TGTGCCAGCAGTCCCCAACTGGGCGGGAGTCATGAGCAGTTCTTC
>TRBV24-1|NA|TRBJ2-7|NA|14
CATSSPDTSYEQYF
TGTGCCACCAGTTCCCCCGACACGTCCTACGAGCAGTACTTC
>TRBV18|NA|TRBJ1-6|NA|13
CASSPKYDSPLHF
TGTGCCAGCTCACCAAAATATGATTCACCCCTCCACTTT
>TRBV4-3|NA|TRBJ2-7|NA|15
CASSQEEGSGDEQYF
TGCGCCAGCAGCCAAGAGGAGGGTAGCGGCGACGAGCAGTACTTC
>TRBV29-1|few|TRBJ2-3|NA|15
CSATLRGTLTDTQYF
TGCAGCGCTACCCTGAGGGGGACCCTCACAGATACGCAGTATTTT
>TRBV6-5|few|TRBJ2-2|NA|14
CASSKGLGTGELFF
TGTGCCAGCAGTAAGGGACTTGGCACCGGGGAGCTGTTTTTT
>TRBV5-1|NA|TRBJ2-5|TRBD1|14
CASGGTGIQETQYF
TGCGCCAGCGGAGGGACAGGGATTCAAGAGACCCAGTACTTC
>TRBV18|NA|TRBJ1-4|NA|16
CASSPETGRGYEKLFF
TGTGCCAGCTCACCGGAGACAGGAAGGGGGTATGAAAAACTGTTTTTT
>TRBV24-1|NA|TRBJ2-2|TRBD2|14
CATREGGSTGELFF
TGTGCCACCCGGGAGGGAGGGAGCACCGGGGAGCTGTTTTTT
>TRBV5-1|once|TRBJ1-3|NA|15
CASSGGTSSGNTIYF
TGCGCCAGCAGCGGGGGGACGAGCTCTGGAAACACCATATATTTT
>TRBV5-1|NA|TRBJ2-1|NA|15
CASRSQLASGDEQFF
TGCGCCAGCAGGTCCCAGCTAGCGTCCGGCGATGAGCAGTTCTTC
>TRBV2|NA|TRBJ1-3|NA|15
CASSVGLTSGNTIYF
TGTGCCAGCAGTGTCGGACTGACCTCTGGAAACACCATATATTTT